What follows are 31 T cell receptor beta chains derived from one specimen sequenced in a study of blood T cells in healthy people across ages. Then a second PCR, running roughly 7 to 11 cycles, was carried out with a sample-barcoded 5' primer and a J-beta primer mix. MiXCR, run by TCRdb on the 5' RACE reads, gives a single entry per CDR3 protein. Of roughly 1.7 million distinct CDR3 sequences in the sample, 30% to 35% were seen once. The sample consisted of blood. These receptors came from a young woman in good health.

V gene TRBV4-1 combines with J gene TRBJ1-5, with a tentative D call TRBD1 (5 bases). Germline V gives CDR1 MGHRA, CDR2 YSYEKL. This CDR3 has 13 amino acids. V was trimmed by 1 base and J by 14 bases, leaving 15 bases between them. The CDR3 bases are TGCGCCAGCAGCCAAGGGGGCGGGGCCTACGAGCATTTT. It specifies CASSQGGGAYEHF.

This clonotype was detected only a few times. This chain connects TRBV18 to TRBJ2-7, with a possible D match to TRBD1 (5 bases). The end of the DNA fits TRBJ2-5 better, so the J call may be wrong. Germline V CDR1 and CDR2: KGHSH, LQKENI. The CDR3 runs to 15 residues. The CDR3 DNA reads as TGTGCCAGCTCACCCGACAGCTTATTGAGGGAGACCCAGTACTTC. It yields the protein CASSPDSLLRETQYF.

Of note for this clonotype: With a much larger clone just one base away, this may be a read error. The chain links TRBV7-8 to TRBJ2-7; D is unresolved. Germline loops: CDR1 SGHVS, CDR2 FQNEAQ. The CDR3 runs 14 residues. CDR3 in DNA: TGTGCCAGCCGCTTAGGGTTCGTCACGTACGAGCAGTACTTC. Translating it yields CASRLGFVTYEQYF.

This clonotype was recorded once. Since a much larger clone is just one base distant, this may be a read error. The CDR3 sequence: CSARECGHNEQFF. CDR3 coding DNA: TGCAGTGCTAGAGAATGCGGACACAATGAGCAGTTCTTC. V is TRBV20-1 and J is TRBJ2-1; D is unclear. The CDR3 loop spans 13 amino acids. Trimming took 0 bases from V and 5 from J, leaving 8 bases between them. Per the germline V gene, CDR1 is DFQATT and CDR2 is SNEGSKA (reference sequence).

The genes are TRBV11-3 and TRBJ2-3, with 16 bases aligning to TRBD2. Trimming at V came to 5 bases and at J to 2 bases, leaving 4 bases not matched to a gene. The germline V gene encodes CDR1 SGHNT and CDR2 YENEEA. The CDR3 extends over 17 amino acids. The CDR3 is CASSGTSGGATTDTQYF. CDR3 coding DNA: TGTGCCAGCAGCGGGACTAGCGGGGGGGCCACCACAGATACGCAGTATTTT.

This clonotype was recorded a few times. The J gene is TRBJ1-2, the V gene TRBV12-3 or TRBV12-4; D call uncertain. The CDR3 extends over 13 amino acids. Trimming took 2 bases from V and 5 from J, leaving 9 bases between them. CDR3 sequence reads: CASSLPARYGYTF. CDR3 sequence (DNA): TGTGCCAGCAGTTTACCCGCCAGGTATGGCTACACCTTC.

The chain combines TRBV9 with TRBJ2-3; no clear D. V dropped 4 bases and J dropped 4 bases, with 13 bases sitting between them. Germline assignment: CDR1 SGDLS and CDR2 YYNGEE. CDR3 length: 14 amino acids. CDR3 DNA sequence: TGTGCCAGCAGCTCGAATAGTGGGGCAGATACGCAGTATTTT. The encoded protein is CASSSNSGADTQYF.

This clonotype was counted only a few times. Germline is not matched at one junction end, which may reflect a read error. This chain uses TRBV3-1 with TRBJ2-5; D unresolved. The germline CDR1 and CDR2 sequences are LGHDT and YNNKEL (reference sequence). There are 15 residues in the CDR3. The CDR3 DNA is TGTGCCAGCAACCAATTCTCAATGTACCAAGAGACCCAGTACTTC. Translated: CASNQFSMYQETQYF.

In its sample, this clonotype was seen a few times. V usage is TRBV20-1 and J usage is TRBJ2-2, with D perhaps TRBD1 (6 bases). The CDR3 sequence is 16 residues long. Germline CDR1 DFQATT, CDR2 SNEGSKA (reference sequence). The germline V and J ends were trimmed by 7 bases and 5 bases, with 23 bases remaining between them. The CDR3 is CSVSPRTEIGTGELFF. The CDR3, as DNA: TGCAGTGTGTCCCCCAGGACAGAGATTGGAACCGGGGAGCTGTTTTTT.

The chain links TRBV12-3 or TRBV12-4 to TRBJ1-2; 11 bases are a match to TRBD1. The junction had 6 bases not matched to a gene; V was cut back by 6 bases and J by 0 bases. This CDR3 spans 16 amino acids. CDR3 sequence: CASSGQGATANYGYTF. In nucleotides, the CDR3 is TGTGCCAGCAGCGGACAGGGGGCTACAGCTAACTATGGCTACACCTTC.

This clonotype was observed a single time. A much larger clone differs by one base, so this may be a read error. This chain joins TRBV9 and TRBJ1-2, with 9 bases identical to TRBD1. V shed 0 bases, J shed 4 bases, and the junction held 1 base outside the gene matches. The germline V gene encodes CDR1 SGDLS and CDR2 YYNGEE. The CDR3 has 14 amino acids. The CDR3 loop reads CASSVGDRAYGYTF. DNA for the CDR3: TGTGCCAGCAGCGTAGGGGACAGGGCCTATGGCTACACCTTC.

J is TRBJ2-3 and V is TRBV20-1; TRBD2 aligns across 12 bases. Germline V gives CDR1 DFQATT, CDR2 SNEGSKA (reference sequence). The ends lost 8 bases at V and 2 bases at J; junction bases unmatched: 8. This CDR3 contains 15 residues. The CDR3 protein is CSTWTSGAHTDTQYF. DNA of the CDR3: TGCAGTACTTGGACTAGCGGGGCCCACACAGATACGCAGTATTTT.

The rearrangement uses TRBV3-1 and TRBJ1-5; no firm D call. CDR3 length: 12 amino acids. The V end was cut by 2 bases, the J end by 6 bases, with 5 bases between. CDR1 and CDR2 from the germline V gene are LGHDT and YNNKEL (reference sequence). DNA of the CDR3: TGTGCCAGCAGCCAAACGGGTCAGCCCCAGCATTTT. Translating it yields CASSQTGQPQHF. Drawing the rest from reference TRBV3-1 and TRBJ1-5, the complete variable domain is DTAVSQTPKYLVTQMGNDKSIKCEQNLGHDTMYWYKQDSKKFLKIMFSYNNKELIINETVPNRFSPKSPDKAHLNLHINSLELGDSAVYFCASSQTGQPQHFGDGTRLSIL.

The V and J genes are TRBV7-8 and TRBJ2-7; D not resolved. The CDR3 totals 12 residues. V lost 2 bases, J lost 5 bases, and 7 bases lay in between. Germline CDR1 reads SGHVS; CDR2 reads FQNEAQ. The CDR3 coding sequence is TGTGCCAGCAGCTTAACAATAGACGAGCAGTACTTC. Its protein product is CASSLTIDEQYF.

The CDR3 loop is CASSTNRGWNTEAFF. The CDR3 DNA reads TGTGCCAGCAGCACGAACAGGGGGTGGAACACTGAAGCTTTCTTT. The chain combines TRBV7-2 with TRBJ1-1; 8 bases align to TRBD1. The ends lost 5 bases at V and 1 base at J; junction bases unmatched: 6. The CDR3 is made up of 15 amino acids. CDR1 and CDR2 (germline): SGHTA, FQGNSA.

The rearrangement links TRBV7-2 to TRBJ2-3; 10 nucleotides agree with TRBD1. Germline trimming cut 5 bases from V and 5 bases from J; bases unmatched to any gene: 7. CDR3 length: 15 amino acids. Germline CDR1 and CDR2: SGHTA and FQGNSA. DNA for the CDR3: TGTGCCAGCAGCCACCAGACAGGGGGCAAAGATACGCAGTATTTT. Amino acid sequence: CASSHQTGGKDTQYF.

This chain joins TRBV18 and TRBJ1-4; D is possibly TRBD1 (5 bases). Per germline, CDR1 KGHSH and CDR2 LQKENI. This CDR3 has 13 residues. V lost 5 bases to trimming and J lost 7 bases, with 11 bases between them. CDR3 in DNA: TGTGCCAGCTCATTTCCAGGGCCTGAAAAACTGTTTTTT. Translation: CASSFPGPEKLFF.

As DNA, the CDR3 is TGTGCCAGCAGCTCGGGGTCGGAACCTCCCTACAATGAGCAGTTCTTC. This codes for CASSSGSEPPYNEQFF. This chain links TRBV11-2 with TRBJ2-1; D possibly corresponds to TRBD2 (5 bases). The CDR3 is made up of 16 amino acids. CDR1 SGHAT and CDR2 FQNNGV come from the germline V gene. V was cut by 4 bases and J by 2 bases, with 15 bases left in between.

The CDR3: CSARGVTGGPSMAAFF. CDR3 bases: TGCAGTGCTAGAGGTGTGACAGGGGGACCCAGTATGGCAGCTTTCTTT. The chain links TRBV20-1 to TRBJ1-1; the match to TRBD1 covers 9 bases. Germline V gene data show CDR1 as DFQATT and CDR2 as SNEGSKA (reference sequence). Losses at the gene ends were 1 base for V and 10 bases for J; bases not matched to a gene: 16. The CDR3 extends over 16 amino acids.

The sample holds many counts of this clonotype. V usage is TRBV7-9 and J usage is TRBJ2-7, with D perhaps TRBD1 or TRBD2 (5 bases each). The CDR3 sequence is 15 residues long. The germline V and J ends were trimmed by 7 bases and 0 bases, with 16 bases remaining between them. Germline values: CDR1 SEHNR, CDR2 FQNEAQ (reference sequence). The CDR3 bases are TGTGCCAGCACGGCCGGGACGTCGAACTCCTACGAGCAGTACTTC. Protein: CASTAGTSNSYEQYF.

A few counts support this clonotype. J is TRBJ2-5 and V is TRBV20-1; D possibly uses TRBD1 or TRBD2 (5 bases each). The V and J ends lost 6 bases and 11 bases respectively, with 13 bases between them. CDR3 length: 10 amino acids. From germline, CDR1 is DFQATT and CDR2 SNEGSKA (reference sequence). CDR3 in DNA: TGCAGTGCAGACATGGGGGAGCAGTACTTC. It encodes CSADMGEQYF.

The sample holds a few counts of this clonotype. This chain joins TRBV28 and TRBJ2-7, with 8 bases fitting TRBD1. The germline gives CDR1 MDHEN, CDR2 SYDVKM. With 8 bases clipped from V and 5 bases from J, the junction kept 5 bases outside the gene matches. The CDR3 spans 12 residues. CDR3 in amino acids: CASGTGNDEQYF. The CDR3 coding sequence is TGTGCCAGCGGGACAGGTAACGACGAGCAGTACTTC.

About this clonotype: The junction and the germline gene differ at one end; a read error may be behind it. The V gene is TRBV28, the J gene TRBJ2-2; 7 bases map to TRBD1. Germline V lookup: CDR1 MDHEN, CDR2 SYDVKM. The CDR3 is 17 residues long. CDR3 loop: CASTTDRDSVNTRELFF. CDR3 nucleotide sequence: TGTGCCAGCACTACTGACAGGGATTCCGTGAACACCAGGGAGCTGTTTTTT.

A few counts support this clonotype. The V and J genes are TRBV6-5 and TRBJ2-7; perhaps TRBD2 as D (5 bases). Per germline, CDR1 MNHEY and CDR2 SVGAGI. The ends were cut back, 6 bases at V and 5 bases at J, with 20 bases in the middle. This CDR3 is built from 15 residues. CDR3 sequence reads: CASRTGLFPGDEQYF. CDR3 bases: TGTGCCAGCAGAACCGGACTTTTCCCCGGGGACGAGCAGTACTTC.

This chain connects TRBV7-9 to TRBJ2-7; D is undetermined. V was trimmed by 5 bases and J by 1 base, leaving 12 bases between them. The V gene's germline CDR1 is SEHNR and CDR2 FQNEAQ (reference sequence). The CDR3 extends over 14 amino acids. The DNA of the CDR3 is TGTGCCAGCAGCCCTCCTAACGAGTCCTACGAGCAGTACTTC. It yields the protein CASSPPNESYEQYF.

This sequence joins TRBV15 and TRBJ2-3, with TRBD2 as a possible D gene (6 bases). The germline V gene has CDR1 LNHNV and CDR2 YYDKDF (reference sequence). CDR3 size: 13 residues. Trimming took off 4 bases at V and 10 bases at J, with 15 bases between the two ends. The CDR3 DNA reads TGTGCCACCAGCATCCCAGGAAGGGAGGCGCAGTATTTT. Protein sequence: CATSIPGREAQYF.

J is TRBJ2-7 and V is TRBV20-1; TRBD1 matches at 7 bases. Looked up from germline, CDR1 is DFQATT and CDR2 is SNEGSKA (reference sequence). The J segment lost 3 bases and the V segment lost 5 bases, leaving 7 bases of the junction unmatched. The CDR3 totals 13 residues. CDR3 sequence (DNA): TGCAGTGCTGAGCCCCCAGGGGGCTACGAGCAGTACTTC. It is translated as CSAEPPGGYEQYF.

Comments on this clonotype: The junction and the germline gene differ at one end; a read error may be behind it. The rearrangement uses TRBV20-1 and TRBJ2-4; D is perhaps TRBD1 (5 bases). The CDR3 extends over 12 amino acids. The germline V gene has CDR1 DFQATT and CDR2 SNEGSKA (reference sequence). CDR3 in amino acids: CSARDDRGTKVF. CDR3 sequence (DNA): TGCAGTGCTAGAGATGATAGGGGAACAAAGGTCTTC.

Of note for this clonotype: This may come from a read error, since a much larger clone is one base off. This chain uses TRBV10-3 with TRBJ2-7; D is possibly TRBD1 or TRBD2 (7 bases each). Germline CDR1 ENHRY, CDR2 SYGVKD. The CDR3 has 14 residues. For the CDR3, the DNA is TGTGCCATCAGTGAGTTCCAGGGGGGGCTCGAGCGGTACTTC. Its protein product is CAISEFQGGLERYF.

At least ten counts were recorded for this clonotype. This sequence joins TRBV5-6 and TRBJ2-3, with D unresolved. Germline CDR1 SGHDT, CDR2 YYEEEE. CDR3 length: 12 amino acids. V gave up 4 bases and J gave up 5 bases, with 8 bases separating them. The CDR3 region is CASSTFEDTQYF. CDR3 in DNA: TGTGCCAGCAGCACCTTCGAAGATACGCAGTATTTT.

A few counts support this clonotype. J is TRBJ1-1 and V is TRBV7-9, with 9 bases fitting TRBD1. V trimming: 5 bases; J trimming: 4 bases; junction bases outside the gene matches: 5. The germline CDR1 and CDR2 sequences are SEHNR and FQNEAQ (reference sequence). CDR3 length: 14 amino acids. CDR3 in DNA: TGTGCCAGCAGCAGGGACAGGGTGGGCACTGAAGCTTTCTTT. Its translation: CASSRDRVGTEAFF.